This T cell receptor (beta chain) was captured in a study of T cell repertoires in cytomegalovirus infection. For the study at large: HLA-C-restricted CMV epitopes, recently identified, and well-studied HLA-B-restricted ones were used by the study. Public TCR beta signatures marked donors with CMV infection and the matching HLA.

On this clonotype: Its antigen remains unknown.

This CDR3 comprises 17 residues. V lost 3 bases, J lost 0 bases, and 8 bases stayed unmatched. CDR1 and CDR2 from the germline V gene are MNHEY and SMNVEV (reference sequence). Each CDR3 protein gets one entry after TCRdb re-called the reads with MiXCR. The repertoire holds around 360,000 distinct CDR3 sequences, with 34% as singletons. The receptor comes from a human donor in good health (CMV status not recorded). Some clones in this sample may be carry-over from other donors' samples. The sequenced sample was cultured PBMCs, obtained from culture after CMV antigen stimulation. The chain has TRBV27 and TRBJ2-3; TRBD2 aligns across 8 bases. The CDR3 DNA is TGTGCCAGCAGTTTCGGAGTAGCGGGACCAAGCACAGATACGCAGTATTTT. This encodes CASSFGVAGPSTDTQYF.